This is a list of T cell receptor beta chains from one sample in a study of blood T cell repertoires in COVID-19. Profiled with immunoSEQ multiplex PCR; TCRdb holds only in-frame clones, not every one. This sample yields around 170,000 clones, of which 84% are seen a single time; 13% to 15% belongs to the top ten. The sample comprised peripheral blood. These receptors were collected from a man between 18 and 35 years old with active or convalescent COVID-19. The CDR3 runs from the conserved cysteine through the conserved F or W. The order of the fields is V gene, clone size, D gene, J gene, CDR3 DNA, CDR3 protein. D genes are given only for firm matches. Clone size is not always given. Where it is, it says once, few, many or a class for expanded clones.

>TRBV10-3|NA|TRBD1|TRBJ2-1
TGTGCCATCGGAGGGGGACAGGGGGCCGATGAGCAGTTCTTC
CAIGGGQGADEQFF
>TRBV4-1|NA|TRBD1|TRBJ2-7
TGCGCCAGCAGCCAGGGGGACAGGGGCTACGAGCAGTACTTC
CASSQGDRGYEQYF
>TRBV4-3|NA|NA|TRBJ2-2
TGCGCCAGCAGCCATGTATATTCCGGGGAGCTGTTTTTT
CASSHVYSGELFF
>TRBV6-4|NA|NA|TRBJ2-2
TGTGCCAGCAGTGACGGGAGCACCGGGGAGCTGTTTTTT
CASSDGSTGELFF
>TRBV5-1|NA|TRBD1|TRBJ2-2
TGCGCCAGCCGAAAACTTGGACAGGGGCAGGACACCGGGGAGCTGTTTTTT
CASRKLGQGQDTGELFF
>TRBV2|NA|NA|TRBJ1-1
TGTGCCAGCAGTCTGGACATTAACACTGAAGCTTTCTTT
CASSLDINTEAFF
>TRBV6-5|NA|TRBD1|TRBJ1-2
TGTGCCAGCAGTTACGCCGGGACAGGGGAACGCCACACCTTC
CASSYAGTGERHTF
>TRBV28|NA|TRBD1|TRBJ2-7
TGTGCCAGCACCCTCGGACAGGGGGCGTACGAGCAGTACTTC
CASTLGQGAYEQYF
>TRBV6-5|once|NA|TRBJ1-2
TGTGCCAGTGGGGCTCCTGGGGGCTACACCTTC
CASGAPGGYTF
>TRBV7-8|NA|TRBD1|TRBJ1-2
TGTGCCAGCAGCTTAGCGCCAGGGGGGAGCAACTATGGCTACACCTTC
CASSLAPGGSNYGYTF
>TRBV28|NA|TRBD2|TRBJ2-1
TGTGCCAAAGGGGGCCGACTAGCGGGAGGAAATGAGCAGTTCTTC
CAKGGRLAGGNEQFF
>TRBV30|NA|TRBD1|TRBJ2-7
TGTGCCTGGAGTTTAGGGACAGGGGGTATCTACGAGCAGTACTTC
CAWSLGTGGIYEQYF
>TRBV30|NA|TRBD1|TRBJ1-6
TGTGCCTACCGTTTGTCCGGACAGGTCTATAATTCACCCCTCCACTTT
CAYRLSGQVYNSPLHF
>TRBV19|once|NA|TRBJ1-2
TGTGCCAGTAGTGCTGACAGAGCAACTAACTATGGCTACACCTTC
CASSADRATNYGYTF
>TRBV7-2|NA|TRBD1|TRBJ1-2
TGTGCCAGCAGCTTACAAACACGACAGGGTGGGAACTATGGCTACACCTTC
CASSLQTRQGGNYGYTF
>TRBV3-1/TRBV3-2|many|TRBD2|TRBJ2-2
TGTGCCAGCAGCCAAGCTCCGGGACTATTGAACACCGGGGAGCTGTTTTTT
CASSQAPGLLNTGELFF
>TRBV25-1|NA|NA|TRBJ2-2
TGTGCCAGCAGTGAATGGGGGACAACCACCGGGGAGCTGTTTTTT
CASSEWGTTTGELFF
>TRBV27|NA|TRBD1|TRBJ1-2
TGTGCCAGCAGACCTACAGGGGTCGGGGGCTACACCTTC
CASRPTGVGGYTF
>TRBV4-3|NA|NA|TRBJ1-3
TGCGCCAGCAGCCAACGACAGTTGCAGGACACCATATATTTT
CASSQRQLQDTIYF
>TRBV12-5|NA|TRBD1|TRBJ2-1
TGTGCTAGTGGCTGGACAGGGCGTCTTACTTACAATGAGCAGTTCTTC
CASGWTGRLTYNEQFF
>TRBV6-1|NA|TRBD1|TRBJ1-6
TGTGCCAGCAGTGAAGGGACAGGGAGTAGTAAGGTCCACTTT
CASSEGTGSSKVHF
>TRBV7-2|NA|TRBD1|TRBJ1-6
TGTGCCAGCAGCTCGGGGGACAGGGAAAATTCACCCCTCCACTTT
CASSSGDRENSPLHF